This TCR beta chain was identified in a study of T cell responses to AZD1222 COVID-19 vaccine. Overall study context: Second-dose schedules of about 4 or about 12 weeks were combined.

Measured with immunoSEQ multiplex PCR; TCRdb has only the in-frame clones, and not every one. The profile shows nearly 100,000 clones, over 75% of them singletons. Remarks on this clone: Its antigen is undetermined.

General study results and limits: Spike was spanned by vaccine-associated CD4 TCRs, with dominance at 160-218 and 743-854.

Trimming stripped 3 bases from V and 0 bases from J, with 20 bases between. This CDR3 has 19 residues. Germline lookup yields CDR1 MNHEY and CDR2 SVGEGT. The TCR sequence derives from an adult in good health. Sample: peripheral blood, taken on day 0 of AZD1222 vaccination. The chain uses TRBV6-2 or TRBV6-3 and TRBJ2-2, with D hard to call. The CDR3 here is CASSYTWARQVANTGELFF. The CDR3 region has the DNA TGTGCCAGCAGTTATACGTGGGCACGTCAAGTCGCGAACACCGGGGAGCTGTTTTTT.